This T cell receptor beta chain is from a study of cytomegalovirus exposure and HLA in healthy donors. On this clone: Other DNA variants within this sample encode the same CDR3.

V was trimmed by 7 bases and J by 3 bases, leaving 9 bases between them. CDR3 length: 12 residues. Germline-derived CDR1 and CDR2 are LNHDA and SQIVND (reference sequence). PCR employed 60 Vbeta and 13 Jbeta primers. TCRdb's copy holds only in-frame clones and misses some; the assay was immunoSEQ multiplex PCR. The sample shows almost 200,000 clones, roughly 80% of them seen only once. The TCR sequence derives from a male donor in good health and CMV-seropositive. The sequencing sample was made of PBMCs. The V call is TRBV19, the J call TRBJ1-2; no clear D gene. The CDR3 loop is CASTPGDYGYTF. DNA of the CDR3: TGTGCCAGTACCCCCGGGGACTATGGCTACACCTTC.